This is a list of T cell receptor beta chains from one sample in a study of CD8 T cells in ankylosing spondylitis. TCRdb fed the 5' RACE reads into MiXCR, producing one record per CDR3 protein. Found here are roughly 670,000 distinct CDR3 sequences, under 20% of them singletons; the top ten hold around a fifth. The sample consisted of blood, either unsorted or a sorted T cell fraction (not recorded which). All receptors come from a male donor with ankylosing spondylitis. Each CDR3 is given with its conserved first and last residue. The order of the fields is clone size, V gene, D gene, J gene, CDR3 protein, CDR3 DNA. D genes are given only for firm matches. Where a row states a size, it is once, few, many or the class of an expanded clone; other rows omit it.

>once|TRBV10-3|NA|TRBJ1-5
CAISDQIASNQPQHF
TGTGCCATCAGTGACCAGATCGCGAGCAATCAGCCCCAGCATTTT
>NA|TRBV5-1|NA|TRBJ2-7
CASSPTSNAYEQYF
TGCGCCAGCAGTCCAACCTCTAATGCTTACGAGCAGTACTTC
>NA|TRBV6-5|NA|TRBJ1-2
CASSYDGSYGYTF
TGTGCCAGCAGTTACGATGGATCCTATGGCTACACCTTC
>many|TRBV12-3/TRBV12-4|TRBD1|TRBJ2-5
CASSTGTGRPETQYF
TGTGCCAGCAGCACAGGGACAGGGAGACCGGAGACCCAGTACTTC
>NA|TRBV7-9|NA|TRBJ2-2
CASSHDRPLDTGELFF
TGTGCCAGCAGCCACGACAGACCCCTCGACACCGGGGAGCTGTTTTTT
>few|TRBV6-2/TRBV6-3|NA|TRBJ2-7
CASSYSGVKNYEQYF
TGTGCCAGCAGTTACTCCGGGGTGAAAAACTACGAGCAGTACTTC
>few|TRBV9|TRBD1|TRBJ1-2
CASSPGQGRDYGYTF
TGTGCCAGCAGCCCGGGACAGGGTCGGGACTATGGCTACACCTTC
>many|TRBV5-1|NA|TRBJ2-7
CASSLVGSLSEQYF
TGCGCCAGCAGCTTGGTAGGGTCCCTGTCCGAGCAGTACTTC
>few|TRBV24-1|TRBD2|TRBJ2-3
CATSDPLAGGTDTQCF
TGTGCCACCAGTGATCCACTAGCGGGGGGCACAGATACGCAGTGTTTT
>few|TRBV28|TRBD1|TRBJ1-5
CASSPRQGLQPQHF
TGTGCCAGCAGTCCACGACAGGGACTTCAGCCCCAGCATTTT
>few|TRBV5-1|NA|TRBJ2-3
CASSGPKRATQYF
TGCGCCAGCAGCGGACCTAAGCGTGCTACGCAGTATTTT
>few|TRBV9|NA|TRBJ1-2
CASSGRKGYTF
TGTGCCAGCAGCGGCAGGAAAGGCTACACCTTC
>NA|TRBV5-5|NA|TRBJ1-2
CASSLTTSSLNYGYTF
TGTGCCAGCAGCTTAACCACTTCTTCCCTTAACTATGGCTACACCTTC
>few|TRBV5-1|NA|TRBJ1-2
CASSDGQGSYGYTF
TGCGCCAGCAGCGACGGTCAGGGCAGCTATGGCTACACCTTC
>few|TRBV29-1|TRBD2|TRBJ2-2
CSVALLASGGNGMNTGELFF
TGCAGCGTCGCCCTCCTCGCTAGCGGGGGGAATGGGATGAACACCGGGGAGCTGTTTTTT
>NA|TRBV30|TRBD1|TRBJ2-7
CAWKDRDEQYF
TGTGCCTGGAAAGACAGGGACGAGCAGTACTTC